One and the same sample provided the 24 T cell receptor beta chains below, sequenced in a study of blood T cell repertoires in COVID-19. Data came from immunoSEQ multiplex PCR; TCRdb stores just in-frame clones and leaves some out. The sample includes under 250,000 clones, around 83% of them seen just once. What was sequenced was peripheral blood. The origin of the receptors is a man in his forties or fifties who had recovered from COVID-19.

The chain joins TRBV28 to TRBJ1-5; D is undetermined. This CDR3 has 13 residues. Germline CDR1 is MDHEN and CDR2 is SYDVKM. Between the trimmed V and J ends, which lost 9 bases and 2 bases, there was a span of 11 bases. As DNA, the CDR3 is TGTGCCAGTGTAGGAGTCGGCAATCAGCCCCAGCATTTT. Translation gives CASVGVGNQPQHF.

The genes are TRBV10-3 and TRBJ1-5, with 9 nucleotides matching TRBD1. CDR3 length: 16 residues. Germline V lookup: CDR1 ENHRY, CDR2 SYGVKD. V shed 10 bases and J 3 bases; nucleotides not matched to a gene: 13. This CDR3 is CATKGQGRRDNQPQHF. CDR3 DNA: TGTGCCACCAAGGGACAGGGCCGAAGGGACAATCAGCCCCAGCATTTT.

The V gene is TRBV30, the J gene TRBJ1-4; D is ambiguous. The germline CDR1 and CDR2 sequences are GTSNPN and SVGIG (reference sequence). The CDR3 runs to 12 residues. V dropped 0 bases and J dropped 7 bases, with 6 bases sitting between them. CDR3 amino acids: CAWSVGSEKLFF. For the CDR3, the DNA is TGTGCCTGGAGTGTAGGGAGTGAAAAACTGTTTTTT.

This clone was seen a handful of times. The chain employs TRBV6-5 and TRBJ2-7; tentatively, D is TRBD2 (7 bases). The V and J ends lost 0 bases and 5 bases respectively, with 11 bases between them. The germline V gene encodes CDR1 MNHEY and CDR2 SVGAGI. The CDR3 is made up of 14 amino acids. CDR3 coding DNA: TGTGCCAGCAGTTACTCGGGGGGGGCCCACGAGCAGTACTTC. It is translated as CASSYSGGAHEQYF.

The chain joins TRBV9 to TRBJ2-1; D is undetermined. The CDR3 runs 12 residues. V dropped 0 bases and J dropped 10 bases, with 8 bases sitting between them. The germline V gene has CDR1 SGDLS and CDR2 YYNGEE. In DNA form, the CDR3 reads TGTGCCAGCAGCGTAGCCGGTTCAGAGCAGTTCTTC. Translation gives CASSVAGSEQFF.

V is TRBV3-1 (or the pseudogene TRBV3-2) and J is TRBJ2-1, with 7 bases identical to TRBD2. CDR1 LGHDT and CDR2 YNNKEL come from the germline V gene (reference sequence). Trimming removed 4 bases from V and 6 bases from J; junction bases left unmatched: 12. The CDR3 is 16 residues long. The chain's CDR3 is CASSPTLRETGNEQFF. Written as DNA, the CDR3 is TGTGCCAGCAGCCCTACTCTGCGGGAGACCGGCAATGAGCAGTTCTTC.

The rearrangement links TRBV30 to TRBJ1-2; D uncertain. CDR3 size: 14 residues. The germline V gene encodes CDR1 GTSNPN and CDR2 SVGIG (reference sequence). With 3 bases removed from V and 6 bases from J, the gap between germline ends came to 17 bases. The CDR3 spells CAWRGRRGIHGYTF. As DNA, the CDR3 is TGTGCCTGGAGGGGCCGGAGAGGGATCCATGGCTACACCTTC.

This CDR3 reads CASSIIAGGRNEQFF. The CDR3 DNA reads TGTGCCAGCTCAATAATAGCGGGAGGGAGGAATGAGCAGTTCTTC. This chain links TRBV18 with TRBJ2-1, with 11 bases aligning to TRBD2. Germline CDR1 reads KGHSH; CDR2 reads LQKENI. CDR3 size: 15 residues. The trim removed 5 bases at V and 7 bases at J, leaving 7 bases unmatched. Looking up the rest from reference TRBV18 and TRBJ2-1 gives the full variable domain: NAGVMQNPRHLVRRRGQEARLRCSPMKGHSHVYWYRQLPEEGLKFMVYLQKENIIDESGMPKERFSAEFPKEGPSILRIQQVVRGDSAAYFCASSIIAGGRNEQFFGPGTRLTVL.

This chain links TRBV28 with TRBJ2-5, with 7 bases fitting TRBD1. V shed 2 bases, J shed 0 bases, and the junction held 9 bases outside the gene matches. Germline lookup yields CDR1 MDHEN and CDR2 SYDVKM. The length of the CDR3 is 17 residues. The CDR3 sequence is CASSLSSTGTDQETQYF. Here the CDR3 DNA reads TGTGCCAGCAGTTTAAGTTCGACAGGGACCGACCAAGAGACCCAGTACTTC.

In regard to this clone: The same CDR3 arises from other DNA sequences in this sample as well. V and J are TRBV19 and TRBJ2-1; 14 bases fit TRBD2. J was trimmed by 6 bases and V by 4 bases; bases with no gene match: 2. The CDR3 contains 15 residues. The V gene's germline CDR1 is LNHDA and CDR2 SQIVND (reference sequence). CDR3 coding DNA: TGTGCCAGTAGTAGACTAGCGGGAGGGGGCAATGAGCAGTTCTTC. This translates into CASSRLAGGGNEQFF.

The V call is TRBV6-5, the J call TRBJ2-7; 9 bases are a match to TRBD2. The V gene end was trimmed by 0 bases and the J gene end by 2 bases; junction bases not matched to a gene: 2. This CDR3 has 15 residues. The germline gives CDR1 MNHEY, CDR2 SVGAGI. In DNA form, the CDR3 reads TGTGCCAGCAGTTACTCCGCTAGCGGGACCTACGAGCAGTACTTC. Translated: CASSYSASGTYEQYF.

CDR3 in amino acids: CAWSVSVEKLFF. In DNA, the CDR3 is TGTGCCTGGAGTGTTAGCGTTGAAAAACTGTTTTTT. J is TRBJ1-4 and V is TRBV30; D not resolved. The CDR3 covers 12 residues. V was trimmed by 0 bases and J by 7 bases, leaving 6 bases between them. CDR1 is GTSNPN and CDR2 is SVGIG in the germline V gene (reference sequence).

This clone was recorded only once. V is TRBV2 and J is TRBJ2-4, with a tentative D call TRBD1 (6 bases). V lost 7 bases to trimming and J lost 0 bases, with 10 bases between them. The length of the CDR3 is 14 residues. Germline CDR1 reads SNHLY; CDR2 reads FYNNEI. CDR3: CASTGQLAKNIQYF. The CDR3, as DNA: TGTGCCAGCACTGGACAGCTAGCCAAAAACATTCAGTACTTC.

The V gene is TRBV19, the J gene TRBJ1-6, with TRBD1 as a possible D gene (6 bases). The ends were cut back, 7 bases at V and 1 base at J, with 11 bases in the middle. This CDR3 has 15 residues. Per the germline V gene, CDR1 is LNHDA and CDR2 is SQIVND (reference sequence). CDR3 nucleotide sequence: TGTGCCAGTACCTCGGACAGATCCTATAATTCACCCCTCCACTTT. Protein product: CASTSDRSYNSPLHF.

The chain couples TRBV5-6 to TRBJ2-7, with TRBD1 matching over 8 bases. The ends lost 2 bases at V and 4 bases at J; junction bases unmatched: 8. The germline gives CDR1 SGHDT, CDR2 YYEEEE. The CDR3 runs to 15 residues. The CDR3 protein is CASSLWDRKVYEQYF. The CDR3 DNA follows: TGTGCCAGCAGCTTATGGGACAGGAAAGTTTACGAGCAGTACTTC.

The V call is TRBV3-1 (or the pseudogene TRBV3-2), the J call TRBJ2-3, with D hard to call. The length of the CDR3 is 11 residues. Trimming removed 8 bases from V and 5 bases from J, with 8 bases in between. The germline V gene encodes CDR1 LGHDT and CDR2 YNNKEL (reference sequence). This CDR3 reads CASSTQDTQYF. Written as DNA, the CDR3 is TGTGCCAGCTCTACTCAAGATACGCAGTATTTT.

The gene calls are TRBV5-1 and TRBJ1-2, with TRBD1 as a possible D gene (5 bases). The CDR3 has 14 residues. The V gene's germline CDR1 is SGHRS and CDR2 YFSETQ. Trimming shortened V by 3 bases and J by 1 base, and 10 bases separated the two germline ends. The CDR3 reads CASSYSTDNYGYTF. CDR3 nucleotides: TGCGCCAGCAGCTATTCGACAGATAACTATGGCTACACCTTC.

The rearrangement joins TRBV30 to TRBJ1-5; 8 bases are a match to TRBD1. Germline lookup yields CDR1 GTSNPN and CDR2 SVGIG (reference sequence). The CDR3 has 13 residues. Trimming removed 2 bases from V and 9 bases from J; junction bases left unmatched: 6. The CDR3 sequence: CAWSSAGGRPQHF. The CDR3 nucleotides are TGTGCCTGGAGTTCGGCAGGGGGCCGGCCCCAGCATTTT.

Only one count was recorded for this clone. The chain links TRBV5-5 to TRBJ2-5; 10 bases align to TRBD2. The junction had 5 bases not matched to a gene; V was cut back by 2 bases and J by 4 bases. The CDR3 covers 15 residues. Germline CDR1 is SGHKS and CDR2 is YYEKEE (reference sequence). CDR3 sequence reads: CASSFSSGRSETQYF. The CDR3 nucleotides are TGTGCCAGCAGCTTCTCTAGCGGGAGATCAGAGACCCAGTACTTC.

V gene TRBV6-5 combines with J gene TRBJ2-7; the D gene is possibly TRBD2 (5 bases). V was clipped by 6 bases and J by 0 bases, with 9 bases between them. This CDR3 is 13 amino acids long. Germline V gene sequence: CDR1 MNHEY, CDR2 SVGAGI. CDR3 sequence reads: CASSLASSYEQYF. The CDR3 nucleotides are TGTGCCAGCAGCTTAGCGAGCTCCTACGAGCAGTACTTC.

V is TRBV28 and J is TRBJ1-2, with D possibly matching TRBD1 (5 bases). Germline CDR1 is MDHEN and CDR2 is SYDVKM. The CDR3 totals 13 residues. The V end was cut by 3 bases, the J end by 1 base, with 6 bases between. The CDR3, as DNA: TGTGCCAGCAGTTTTCAGGGTAACTATGGCTACACCTTC. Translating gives CASSFQGNYGYTF.

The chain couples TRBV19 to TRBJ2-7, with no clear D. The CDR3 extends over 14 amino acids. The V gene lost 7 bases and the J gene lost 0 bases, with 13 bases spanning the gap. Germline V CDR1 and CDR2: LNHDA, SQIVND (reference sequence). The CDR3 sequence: CASKASASSYEQYF. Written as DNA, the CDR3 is TGTGCCAGTAAGGCGAGCGCAAGCTCCTACGAGCAGTACTTC.

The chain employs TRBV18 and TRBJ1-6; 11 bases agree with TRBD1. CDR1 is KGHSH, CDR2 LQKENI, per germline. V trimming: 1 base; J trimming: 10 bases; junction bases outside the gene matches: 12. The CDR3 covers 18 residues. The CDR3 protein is CASSPRNTGQGGESPLHF. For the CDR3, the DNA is TGTGCCAGCTCACCACGTAACACGGGACAGGGGGGAGAGTCACCCCTCCACTTT. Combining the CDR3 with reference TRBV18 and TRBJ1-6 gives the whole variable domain NAGVMQNPRHLVRRRGQEARLRCSPMKGHSHVYWYRQLPEEGLKFMVYLQKENIIDESGMPKERFSAEFPKEGPSILRIQQVVRGDSAAYFCASSPRNTGQGGESPLHFGNGTRLTVT.

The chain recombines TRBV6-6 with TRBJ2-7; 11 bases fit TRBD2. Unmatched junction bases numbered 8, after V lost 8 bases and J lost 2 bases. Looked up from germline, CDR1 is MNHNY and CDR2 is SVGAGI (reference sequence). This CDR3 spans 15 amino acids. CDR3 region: CASGKGLAGTYEQYF. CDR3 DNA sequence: TGTGCCAGCGGGAAAGGACTAGCGGGCACCTACGAGCAGTACTTC.